This T cell receptor beta chain was identified in a study of regulatory T cells in long-lasting Graves disease. Study findings and constraints: Among samples with persistent disease, TRBV28, TRBJ1-2 and TRBJ2-5 were favored. Among persistent patients, a larger number of public clonotypes were shared (roughly 2,700) than among newly diagnosed patients (966).

CDR1 and CDR2 (germline): LNHDA, SQIVND (reference sequence). The CDR3 spans 12 residues. V gave up 1 base and J gave up 6 bases, with 7 bases separating them. Time point meaning: newly diagnosed GD, antithyroid drugs for less than 3 months. Generation of the TCR library employed RNA extracted from PBMCs. For TCR beta, libraries came from iRepertoire HTBI primers and Arm-PCR of CDR3 regions. A single record per CDR3 protein comes from TCRdb applying MiXCR to the multiplex PCR reads. The table includes about 440,000 distinct CDR3 sequences, more than 12% detected once. Points on this clonotype: Its target is not known.

In addition, the sample was reused for a study of T cells in Graves' hyperthyroidism and ophthalmopathy.

The starting material was peripheral blood mononuclear cells (PBMCs), obtained at new diagnosis, from a patient treated with antithyroid drugs. This chain connects TRBV19 to TRBJ2-7; D possibly corresponds to TRBD2 (6 bases). The sequence was obtained from a woman between 25 and 40 years old with Graves disease. This chain's CDR3 is CASSIAGAEQYF. The CDR3 nucleotides read TGTGCCAGTAGTATAGCGGGAGCCGAGCAGTACTTC.